Listed below are T cell receptor beta chains from one sample, sequenced in a study of T-cell reconstitution after alpha-beta-depleted transplantation in children. TCRdb passed the PCR reads through MiXCR, listing each CDR3 protein once. The data contain 500,000 to 600,000 distinct CDR3 sequences, around 17% of them singletons. The sample was PBMCs from the stem cell graft donor, taken from the stem cell graft. These receptors were collected from a human donor who donated a stem cell graft to a child with acute lymphoblastic leukemia. The CDR3 runs from the conserved cysteine through the conserved F or W. A D gene is named only where the DNA matches it firmly. Clone sizes are given selectively: once, few, many, or a class where the clone is expanded.

J gene | D gene | V gene | clone size | CDR3 DNA | CDR3 protein
TRBJ2-1 | NA | TRBV5-6 | few | TGTGCCAGCAGCTTCAAGGGAGCTGAGCAGTTCTTC | CASSFKGAEQFF
TRBJ2-5 | NA | TRBV7-2 | few | TGTGCCAGCACCACCTACTTGGAGGAGACCCAGTACTTC | CASTTYLEETQYF
TRBJ1-5 | NA | TRBV15 | few | TGTGCCACCAGCTCGAGAGGTGGAGATAGCAATCAGCCCCAGCATTTT | CATSSRGGDSNQPQHF
TRBJ1-2 | NA | TRBV19 | NA | TGTGCCACTAAAGGGGATTTTTATGGCTACACCTTC | CATKGDFYGYTF
TRBJ2-3 | NA | TRBV7-7 | few | TGTGCCAGCAGTCTTTCAGAGGGCCCGGGAGATACGCAGTATTTT | CASSLSEGPGDTQYF
TRBJ2-3 | TRBD2 | TRBV6-5 | many | TGTGCCAGCAGTTACTCCGGACTAGCGGGAACCTCAGATACGCAGTATTTT | CASSYSGLAGTSDTQYF
TRBJ2-5 | TRBD2 | TRBV7-6 | many | TGTGCCAGCAGCTTAGGGGGACTAGCGGGATTAAGGGAGACCCAGTACTTC | CASSLGGLAGLRETQYF
TRBJ1-3 | NA | TRBV7-6 | NA | TGTGCCAGCAGCTTAGCGTCCAGCTCTGGAAACACCATATATTTT | CASSLASSSGNTIYF
TRBJ2-7 | TRBD2 | TRBV25-1 | few | TGTGCCAGCAGTACCCGACTAGCGGGACTCTACGAGCAGTACTTC | CASSTRLAGLYEQYF
TRBJ2-7 | NA | TRBV5-1 | many | TGCGCCAGCAGCCGCAGGGCGGGGGAGCAGTACTTC | CASSRRAGEQYF
TRBJ1-5 | NA | TRBV4-1 | few | TGCGCCAGCAGCCTCGTACTGGTGGGCTCTGAGCCCCAGGGCCCCCAGCCCCAGCATTTT | CASSLVLVGSEPQGPQPQHF
TRBJ2-7 | TRBD1 | TRBV18 | NA | TGTGCCAGCTCAACCGGGACAGGGGGCTACGAGCAGTACTTC | CASSTGTGGYEQYF
TRBJ2-2 | TRBD1 | TRBV7-9 | NA | TGTGCCAGCAGCTTAGTAGGACAGGGGTCCGGCACCGGGGAGCTGTTTTTT | CASSLVGQGSGTGELFF
TRBJ2-1 | TRBD2 | TRBV12-3/TRBV12-4 | NA | TGTGCCAGCAGTTTAGGTAGCGGGAGTCGTGAGCAGTTCTTC | CASSLGSGSREQFF
TRBJ2-1 | NA | TRBV6-2/TRBV6-3 | many | TGTGCCAGCAGTTACCGCGGTGAGCAGTTCTTC | CASSYRGEQFF
TRBJ2-7 | TRBD1 | TRBV12-3/TRBV12-4 | NA | TGTGCCAGCAGTGCACAGGGGTCCTACGAGCAGTACTTC | CASSAQGSYEQYF
TRBJ2-3 | NA | TRBV20-1 | many | TGCAGTGCTAGAGAGAGTAGGAGTGTTAATACGCAGTATTTT | CSARESRSVNTQYF
TRBJ2-7 | NA | TRBV5-1 | few | TGCGCCAGCAGCCTGCCGGGACTCCCGAACGAGCAGTACTTC | CASSLPGLPNEQYF
TRBJ2-5 | NA | TRBV20-1 | NA | TGCAGTGCTAGTCGTCGGGGGCTTGTAGAGACCCAGTACTTC | CSASRRGLVETQYF
TRBJ2-1 | TRBD2 | TRBV20-1 | few | TGCAGTGCTACGGGCCTAGCGGGAACGCATGAGCAGTTCTTC | CSATGLAGTHEQFF
TRBJ2-3 | NA | TRBV15 | few | TGTGCCACCAGCAATCGACTGGAAACAGATACGCAGTATTTT | CATSNRLETDTQYF
TRBJ2-1 | NA | TRBV12-3/TRBV12-4 | few | TGTGCCAGCAGTTTAACTGGGAGGCATGAGCAGTTCTTC | CASSLTGRHEQFF
TRBJ2-7 | NA | TRBV7-9 | many | TGTGCCAGCAGCTTAGATTACTACGAGCAGTACTTC | CASSLDYYEQYF
TRBJ1-1 | NA | TRBV5-5 | NA | TGTGCCAGCAGCTTGGGTGGAGGGGGGCTGACTGAAGCTTTCTTT | CASSLGGGGLTEAFF
TRBJ2-7 | TRBD1 | TRBV24-1 | NA | TGTGCCACCAGTGACCCACGGACAGGCTACTACGAGCAGTACTTC | CATSDPRTGYYEQYF
TRBJ1-1 | NA | TRBV7-9 | NA | TGTGCCAGCAGCTCCCCCTCCGGAGGGTGGACTGAAGCTTTCTTT | CASSSPSGGWTEAFF
TRBJ2-1 | NA | TRBV7-8 | NA | TGTGCCAGCAGCTCGCCCCCTTTTCTTTTAGAGTTCTTC | CASSSPPFLLEFF
TRBJ2-2 | TRBD1 | TRBV3-1 | few | TGTGCCAGCAGCCAGATCGGGACAGGGGTCTACACCGGGGAGCTGTTTTTT | CASSQIGTGVYTGELFF
TRBJ2-1 | TRBD2 | TRBV29-1 | few | TGCAGCGTTGCGGGACTAGCGGGAGTGATCTACAATGAGCAGTTCTTC | CSVAGLAGVIYNEQFF
TRBJ2-7 | NA | TRBV5-6 | NA | TGTGCCAGCAGCTTAATGCTCACCGGGACACGGACCGGGCAGTACTTC | CASSLMLTGTRTGQYF
TRBJ2-2 | TRBD2 | TRBV24-1 | NA | TGTGCCACCAGTGACCCGGGACTAGCGGGAGAAGACGGGGAGCTGTTTTTT | CATSDPGLAGEDGELFF
TRBJ1-1 | NA | TRBV11-2 | few | TGTGCCAGCAGCTTAGTGAGGGGATCTGAAGCTTTCTTT | CASSLVRGSEAFF
TRBJ2-1 | NA | TRBV7-6 | few | TGTGCCAGCAGCTTTCGGGCGGCCCTTACTTTCTCCTACAATGAGCAGTTCTTC | CASSFRAALTFSYNEQFF
TRBJ2-7 | NA | TRBV4-1 | few | TGCGCCAGCAGCCATCATTCCAGGGGCTCCTACGAGCAGTACTTC | CASSHHSRGSYEQYF
TRBJ2-1 | TRBD2 | TRBV20-1 | NA | TGCAGTGCTAGAGAGGTGGGAGGGACTAGCGGGGTTTACAATGAGCAGTTCTTC | CSAREVGGTSGVYNEQFF
TRBJ2-3 | TRBD2 | TRBV3-1 | NA | TGTGCCAGCAGCCAAAACCTAGCGGGAGTGGATACGCAGTATTTT | CASSQNLAGVDTQYF
TRBJ1-5 | TRBD1 | TRBV27 | NA | TGTGCCAGCAGGCCGGGACAGGGGGCTCAGCCCCAGCATTTT | CASRPGQGAQPQHF
TRBJ1-2 | NA | TRBV5-5 | NA | TGTGCCAGCAGCTTCCTCCTCGCTGGGCGGGGGCGCAATGGCTACACCTTC | CASSFLLAGRGRNGYTF